This entry features one T cell receptor beta chain sequence. The assay was immunoSEQ multiplex PCR, and TCRdb's table has in-frame clones only and misses some. This sample has about 120,000 clones, with over 75% found just once. Trimming removed 4 bases at V and 10 bases at J, with 15 bases between. The V gene's germline CDR1 is LNHNV and CDR2 YYDKDF (reference sequence). This CDR3 is built from 13 residues. This sample is part of a study of OX40 agonist ivuxolimab in advanced cancers. About the study: Dose-escalation cases comprised hepatocellular carcinoma, melanoma, renal cell or head and neck cancer.

The starting material was CD4+ or CD8+ T cells sorted from blood, obtained in a trial of the OX40 agonist ivuxolimab. This chain connects TRBV15 to TRBJ2-3; D unclear. The receptor comes from an adult with an advanced solid tumor such as melanoma, head and neck, liver or kidney cancer. The CDR3 nucleotides read TGTGCCACCAGCACCTCTTTCATAGTTGCGCAGTATTTT. As protein: CATSTSFIVAQYF.